A single sample gave rise to the 27 T cell receptor beta chains below, sequenced in a study of OX40 agonist ivuxolimab in advanced cancers. The method behind the library was the immunoSEQ multiplex PCR assay. This immuneACCESS table, as held by TCRdb, lists in-frame sequences with V and J called but not all clones. Of the missing ones, under half trace to an unresolved V gene in checked studies; the others have no known cause. Recorded for this sample are 78,000 or so clones; about 90% of them occurred a single time. The top ten constitute 0.44% of the sample. Material: CD4+ or CD8+ T cells sorted from blood, obtained in a trial of the OX40 agonist ivuxolimab. The receptor source for this set is an adult with an advanced solid tumor such as melanoma, head and neck, liver or kidney cancer.

The rearrangement joins TRBV7-9 to TRBJ2-5, with TRBD2 identical over 10 bases. The ends lost 2 bases at V and 5 bases at J; junction bases unmatched: 8. The CDR3 has 16 amino acids. Germline V CDR1 and CDR2: SEHNR, FQNEAQ (reference sequence). CDR3 sequence reads: CASSLPSGGVWETQYF. The CDR3 DNA sequence: TGTGCCAGCAGCTTACCCAGCGGGGGGGTTTGGGAGACCCAGTACTTC.

The chain is built from TRBV5-1 and TRBJ1-1, with D unclear. V lost 0 bases and J 4 bases, leaving 16 bases between the germline ends. Germline V gene lookup returns CDR1 SGHRS and CDR2 YFSETQ. This CDR3 comprises 16 residues. The CDR3 DNA sequence: TGCGCCAGCAGCTTGGAACCCAGGAGTGGCGGCACTGAAGCTTTCTTT. This codes for CASSLEPRSGGTEAFF.

The chain has TRBV5-1 and TRBJ2-2; 10 nucleotides line up with TRBD2. CDR3 length: 17 residues. With V trimmed by 0 bases and J by 3 bases, 5 bases remained unmatched. CDR1 and CDR2 from the germline V gene are SGHRS and YFSETQ. The DNA for the CDR3 is TGCGCCAGCAGCTTGGACGCTAGCGGGAGAGACACCGGGGAGCTGTTTTTT. Encoded protein: CASSLDASGRDTGELFF.

The chain combines TRBV6-5 with TRBJ2-7, with a weak D call TRBD1 (5 bases). The germline gives CDR1 MNHEY, CDR2 SVGAGI. CDR3 size: 14 residues. V was clipped by 3 bases and J by 3 bases, with 12 bases between them. The CDR3 spells CASSYERGFYEQYF. For the CDR3, the DNA is TGTGCCAGCAGTTATGAAAGGGGTTTCTACGAGCAGTACTTC.

This clone was observed many times. This sequence joins TRBV6-1 and TRBJ2-2, with D perhaps matching TRBD1 (5 bases). The length of the CDR3 is 14 residues. Between the trimmed V and J ends, which lost 2 bases and 7 bases, there was a span of 11 bases. Germline lookup yields CDR1 MNHNS and CDR2 SASEGT. DNA of the CDR3: TGTGCCAGCAGTGAACAGGGAACCGGCGGGGAGCTGTTTTTT. It translates to CASSEQGTGGELFF.

The genes are TRBV7-2 and TRBJ2-3, with 9 bases aligning to TRBD2. The J segment lost 2 bases and the V segment lost 0 bases, leaving 3 bases of the junction unmatched. Germline CDR1 and CDR2: SGHTA and FQGNSA. The CDR3 covers 16 residues. CDR3 bases: TGTGCCAGCAGCTTAGCCCTAGCGGGACTCACAGATACGCAGTATTTT. Protein sequence: CASSLALAGLTDTQYF.

The chain couples TRBV7-8 to TRBJ2-1; TRBD2 agrees at 8 bases. Per germline, CDR1 SGHVS and CDR2 FQNEAQ. J gave up 3 bases and V 6 bases, and 7 bases lay outside the gene matches. The CDR3 runs to 15 residues. The CDR3 DNA follows: TGTGCCAGCAGTCGTAGCGGGACCGGCTACAATGAGCAGTTCTTC. This sequence encodes CASSRSGTGYNEQFF.

The chain recombines TRBV20-1 with TRBJ1-1; no reliable D call. The CDR3 sequence is 11 residues long. Trimming took off 7 bases at V and 5 bases at J, with 11 bases between the two ends. The V gene's germline CDR1 is DFQATT and CDR2 SNEGSKA (reference sequence). CDR3 DNA: TGCAGTGTCACTCGATATACTGAAGCTTTCTTT. It specifies CSVTRYTEAFF.

V is TRBV7-9 and J is TRBJ2-5, with TRBD2 matching over 8 bases. Germline V lookup: CDR1 SEHNR, CDR2 FQNEAQ (reference sequence). There are 15 residues in the CDR3. After removal of 5 bases from V and 1 base from J, the junction contained 6 bases not matched to a gene. The CDR3 region has the DNA TGTGCCAGCAGCCGACAAGCGGGAGCCCAAGAGACCCAGTACTTC. It is translated as CASSRQAGAQETQYF.

The V gene is TRBV28, the J gene TRBJ2-1; unclear D gene. The ends were cut back, 3 bases at V and 6 bases at J, with 12 bases in the middle. Germline assignment: CDR1 MDHEN and CDR2 SYDVKM. This CDR3 has 14 residues. The CDR3 DNA is TGTGCCAGCAGTTTTACACAGCCAGCCAATGAGCAGTTCTTC. It codes for CASSFTQPANEQFF.

This clone was found once. This chain uses TRBV12-5 with TRBJ2-7; D gene uncertain. Per the germline V gene, CDR1 is LGHNT and CDR2 is FRNRAP. Trimming left V 5 bases short and J 0 bases short, with 8 bases between. CDR3 length: 13 residues. The CDR3: CASGESASYEQYF. CDR3 nucleotide sequence: TGTGCTAGTGGTGAAAGTGCCTCCTACGAGCAGTACTTC.

CDR3 residues: CASSSMLAGVGEQYF. As DNA, the CDR3 is TGTGCCAGCAGTTCCATGCTAGCGGGAGTGGGTGAGCAGTACTTC. The chain uses TRBV6-5 and TRBJ2-7; 10 nucleotides line up with TRBD2. V dropped 4 bases and J dropped 7; count of bases not matched to a gene: 10. Per the germline V gene, CDR1 is MNHEY and CDR2 is SVGAGI. The CDR3 contains 15 residues.

CDR3 region: CDPGCSGRLLTYEQYF. For the CDR3, the DNA is TGTGACCCGGGCTGCAGCGGGAGGCTCCTAACCTACGAGCAGTACTTC. The chain is built from TRBV12-5 and TRBJ2-7; the match to TRBD2 covers 9 bases. CDR3 length equals 16 residues. CDR1 is LGHNT, CDR2 FRNRAP, per germline.

This clone came up once. The J gene is TRBJ1-5, the V gene TRBV6-1, with a weak D call TRBD1 (6 bases). V gave up 4 bases and J gave up 4 bases, with 14 bases separating them. Germline values: CDR1 MNHNS, CDR2 SASEGT. This CDR3 spans 15 amino acids. Here the CDR3 reads CASSGDGRGNQPQHF. The DNA of the CDR3 is TGTGCCAGCAGTGGTGATGGGAGGGGGAATCAGCCCCAGCATTTT.

The V gene is TRBV6-5, the J gene TRBJ1-2; no clear D. V was pared by 2 bases and J by 4 bases, with 14 bases between. The length of the CDR3 is 15 residues. The germline CDR1 and CDR2 sequences are MNHEY and SVGAGI. CDR3 in amino acids: CASSYGPGISYGYTF. The CDR3 nucleotides are TGTGCCAGCAGTTACGGGCCAGGCATCTCCTATGGCTACACCTTC.

This chain connects TRBV5-1 to TRBJ1-4; 12 nucleotides agree with TRBD1. The CDR3 consists of 18 residues. The V and J ends lost 1 base and 7 bases, in that order; junction bases with no gene match: 11. The germline V gene encodes CDR1 SGHRS and CDR2 YFSETQ. The CDR3 bases are TGCGCCAGCAGCTTGTCGGGACAGGGGGCATCAGTGGGTGAAAAACTGTTTTTT. Translation gives CASSLSGQGASVGEKLFF.

The V call is TRBV30, the J call TRBJ1-4; D possibly corresponds to TRBD1 (6 bases). This CDR3 has 13 amino acids. Germline CDR1 is GTSNPN and CDR2 is SVGIG (reference sequence). V lost 6 bases to trimming and J lost 0 bases, with 8 bases between them. The CDR3 is CACPGATNEKLFF. CDR3 sequence (DNA): TGTGCCTGCCCAGGGGCAACTAATGAAAAACTGTTTTTT.

V gene TRBV11-2 combines with J gene TRBJ1-1; the D is unclear. This CDR3 is 14 amino acids long. V lost 1 base and J lost 3, with 9 bases in between. Germline CDR1 is SGHAT and CDR2 is FQNNGV. For the CDR3, the DNA is TGTGCCAGCAGCTTAGCCGTTGGAGACACTGAAGCTTTCTTT. This gives the protein CASSLAVGDTEAFF. Drawing the rest from reference TRBV11-2 and TRBJ1-1, the complete variable domain is EAGVAQSPRYKIIEKRQSVAFWCNPISGHATLYWYQQILGQGPKLLIQFQNNGVVDDSQLPKDRFSAERLKGVDSTLKIQPAKLEDSAVYLCASSLAVGDTEAFFGQGTRLTVV.

The rearrangement uses TRBV5-6 and TRBJ1-1, with D hard to call. CDR3 length equals 13 residues. The V gene lost 1 base and the J gene lost 11 bases, with 15 bases spanning the gap. CDR1 SGHDT and CDR2 YYEEEE come from the germline V gene. Here the CDR3 reads CASSLQVMGLAFF. DNA of the CDR3: TGTGCCAGCAGCTTGCAAGTGATGGGATTGGCTTTCTTT. The full variable domain, its missing parts supplied by reference TRBV5-6 and TRBJ1-1, is DAGVTQSPTHLIKTRGQQVTLRCSPKSGHDTVSWYQQALGQGPQFIFQYYEEEERQRGNFPDRFSGHQFPNYSSELNVNALLLGDSALYLCASSLQVMGLAFFGQGTRLTVV.

V usage is TRBV18 and J usage is TRBJ2-7; 7 bases line up with TRBD1. Looked up from germline, CDR1 is KGHSH and CDR2 is LQKENI. V gave up 6 bases and J gave up 3 bases; unmatched junction bases: 11. The CDR3 spans 15 residues. CDR3 in DNA: TGTGCCAGCTCGACAGGGAATAGGTGGAACTACGAGCAGTACTTC. It specifies CASSTGNRWNYEQYF.

This rearrangement joins TRBV6-6 to TRBJ2-5; D might be TRBD2 (6 bases). V lost 6 bases and J lost 2, with 16 bases in between. The CDR3 length is 15 residues. Germline V gives CDR1 MNHNY, CDR2 SVGAGI (reference sequence). The CDR3 loop is CASRIGTLDQETQYF. In DNA, the CDR3 is TGTGCCAGCAGGATCGGGACTTTAGATCAAGAGACCCAGTACTTC.

The chain couples TRBV9 to TRBJ2-1; a possible D gene is TRBD2 (5 bases). Germline V lookup: CDR1 SGDLS, CDR2 YYNGEE. Trimming took 0 bases from V and 0 from J, leaving 7 bases between them. This CDR3 is built from 15 residues. This CDR3 reads CASSVAGNSYNEQFF. CDR3 bases: TGTGCCAGCAGCGTAGCGGGAAACTCCTACAATGAGCAGTTCTTC.

The rearrangement links TRBV7-2 to TRBJ2-1; D perhaps matches TRBD2 (6 bases). CDR1 is SGHTA, CDR2 FQGNSA, per germline. This CDR3 comprises 15 residues. V lost 3 bases to trimming and J lost 4 bases, with 13 bases between them. The chain's CDR3 is CASSFPGLPYNEQFF. In DNA, the CDR3 is TGTGCCAGCAGCTTCCCGGGACTTCCATACAATGAGCAGTTCTTC.

This rearrangement joins TRBV15 to TRBJ2-3; the match to TRBD2 covers 9 bases. The CDR3 runs 16 residues. Germline V gene data show CDR1 as LNHNV and CDR2 as YYDKDF (reference sequence). Trimming took 3 bases from V and 2 from J; bases not matched to a gene: 6. CDR3 region: CATSRGSGGNTDTQYF. DNA for the CDR3: TGTGCCACCAGCAGGGGAAGCGGGGGGAACACAGATACGCAGTATTTT.

This rearrangement joins TRBV19 to TRBJ2-7; D is undetermined. This CDR3 contains 12 residues. Germline assignment: CDR1 LNHDA and CDR2 SQIVND (reference sequence). Trimming took 3 bases from V and 6 from J, leaving 9 bases between them. The CDR3 region is CASSISIGEQYF. For the CDR3, the DNA is TGTGCCAGTAGTATCTCTATAGGCGAGCAGTACTTC.

This clone was recorded a few times. The chain recombines TRBV9 with TRBJ1-5; D remains ambiguous. V was clipped by 4 bases and J by 0 bases, with 11 bases between them. CDR3 size: 15 residues. Germline values: CDR1 SGDLS, CDR2 YYNGEE. The CDR3 DNA sequence: TGTGCCAGCAGCCGAGGACGGGATAGCAATCAGCCCCAGCATTTT. Encoded protein: CASSRGRDSNQPQHF.

V usage is TRBV29-1 and J usage is TRBJ2-7; 7 bases align to TRBD1. The CDR3 has 14 amino acids. V dropped 7 bases and J dropped 0; count of bases not matched to a gene: 9. Germline V lookup: CDR1 SQVTM, CDR2 ANQGSEA. This CDR3 reads CSASRTGNSYEQYF. Here the CDR3 DNA reads TGCAGCGCGTCGCGGACAGGCAACTCCTACGAGCAGTACTTC.